The clone carrying this T cell receptor beta chain was seen at least ten times. Its cognate antigen is unknown. This specimen comes from a study of spatial heterogeneity in lung cancer. Study at large: Compared with alpha-chain sequences, beta-chain sequences were consistently detected in greater numbers. Points from the study as a whole: Ubiquitous expanded tumor TCRs appeared in blood more at resection than follow-up.

Via MiXCR, TCRdb re-called the 5' RACE reads, giving one row per CDR3 protein. The sample lists some 87,000 distinct CDR3 sequences, 7.5% to 10% occurring once. The CDR3 spans 15 residues. V lost 6 bases, J lost 1 base, and 10 bases lay in between. Germline V gene data show CDR1 as SGHTA and CDR2 as FQGNSA. Time point of the sample: sample taken at primary tumor resection. Sequencing covered unsorted whole RNA taken from tumor, nontumor lung or frozen PBMC. There were 72 donors, all of them untreated patients with early-stage non-small cell lung cancer. V gene TRBV7-2 combines with J gene TRBJ2-6; D is ambiguous. Sequenced material: PBMCs, taken at surgery. This clonotype originated in a male donor with early-stage non-small cell lung cancer. The CDR3: CASRRAFSGANVLTF. Written as DNA, the CDR3 is TGTGCCAGCAGGCGAGCATTTTCTGGGGCCAACGTCCTGACTTTC.